These 30 T cell receptor beta chains share one sample of origin, sequenced in a study of shared clonotypes between healthy human individuals. Libraries were prepared by immunoSEQ multiplex PCR; TCRdb keeps only in-frame clonotypes and omits some of them. The data contain about 600,000 clones, more than 95% of them singletons. Sequencing used naive CD4+ T cells sorted from blood. Subset denoted: CD45RA+ positively selected. The source of these receptors is a woman under 40 in good health.

The chain is built from TRBV28 and TRBJ1-1; 9 nucleotides line up with TRBD1. CDR3 size: 15 residues. From germline, CDR1 is MDHEN and CDR2 SYDVKM. V was pared by 7 bases and J by 4 bases, with 10 bases of the junction left unmatched. CDR3 bases: TGTGCCAGCACCCTTGGGACAGGGCCGACCACTGAAGCTTTCTTT. Encoded protein: CASTLGTGPTTEAFF.

This chain links TRBV7-2 with TRBJ2-1, with D perhaps TRBD1 (6 bases). The length of the CDR3 is 14 residues. Trimming removed 5 bases at V and 2 bases at J, with 10 bases between. Germline CDR1 and CDR2: SGHTA and FQGNSA. CDR3 in amino acids: CASSPRTAYNEQFF. The CDR3 nucleotides are TGTGCCAGCAGCCCCCGGACAGCCTACAATGAGCAGTTCTTC.

This chain connects TRBV5-8 to TRBJ2-3, with no clear D. The V and J ends lost 5 bases and 2 bases respectively, with 6 bases between them. This CDR3 comprises 12 residues. In germline, CDR1 is SGHTS, CDR2 YDEGEE. The CDR3 DNA reads TGTGCCAGCAGAAGGGTCACAGATACGCAGTATTTT. Its protein product is CASRRVTDTQYF.

The CDR3 sequence is CASTPDSTHPLIEQYF. The CDR3 DNA is TGTGCCAGCACCCCGGACTCCACCCACCCCTTGATCGAGCAGTACTTC. The gene calls are TRBV6-6 and TRBJ2-7; possible D gene TRBD2, 5 bases. The germline gives CDR1 MNHNY, CDR2 SVGAGI (reference sequence). The CDR3 consists of 16 residues. Trimming removed 7 bases from V and 6 bases from J, with 25 bases in between.

The chain has TRBV5-6 and TRBJ2-1; 12 bases are shared with TRBD2. After removal of 4 bases from V and 6 bases from J, the junction contained 5 bases not matched to a gene. Germline V gene sequence: CDR1 SGHDT, CDR2 YYEEEE. This CDR3 comprises 15 residues. The CDR3 DNA sequence: TGTGCCAGCAGCGGGGGACTAGCGGGTAGCAATGAGCAGTTCTTC. Translating it yields CASSGGLAGSNEQFF.

The J gene is TRBJ2-5, the V gene TRBV10-1; TRBD1 matches at 11 bases. The trim removed 3 bases at V and 3 bases at J, leaving 6 bases unmatched. The CDR3 sequence is 16 residues long. The germline CDR1 and CDR2 sequences are WNHNN and SYGVQD (reference sequence). CDR3 sequence: CASSDSSGQGEETQYF. CDR3 sequence (DNA): TGCGCCAGCAGTGACTCGTCGGGACAGGGGGAAGAGACCCAGTACTTC.

The gene calls are TRBV11-2 and TRBJ2-3; a possible D gene is TRBD2 (5 bases). The CDR3 length is 16 residues. Per germline, CDR1 SGHAT and CDR2 FQNNGV. Trimming cost V 4 bases and J 2 bases, with 16 bases left between them. The CDR3 DNA is TGTGCCAGCAGCTCCCTCCGAGCGGTTAACACAGATACGCAGTATTTT. Its translation is CASSSLRAVNTDTQYF.

V gene TRBV5-1 combines with J gene TRBJ2-2, with D possibly matching TRBD1 (6 bases). Trimming stripped 2 bases from V and 6 bases from J, with 11 bases between. The CDR3 spans 14 residues. Germline-derived CDR1 and CDR2 are SGHRS and YFSETQ. CDR3 nucleotides: TGCGCCAGCAGCTTCAGGGGCATCGCCGGGGAGCTGTTTTTT. Translation gives CASSFRGIAGELFF.

The chain uses TRBV28 and TRBJ1-5; D gene unclear. The CDR3 sequence is 15 residues long. V was clipped by 6 bases and J by 5 bases, with 17 bases between them. Germline V gene lookup returns CDR1 MDHEN and CDR2 SYDVKM. The CDR3 reads CASSRSGQVHQPQHF. CDR3 in DNA: TGTGCCAGCAGCCGCTCGGGCCAGGTGCATCAGCCCCAGCATTTT.

V and J are TRBV5-1 and TRBJ2-2; TRBD2 matches 8 bases. The CDR3 sequence is 17 residues long. V lost 7 bases, J lost 0 bases, and 11 bases stayed unmatched. Germline V gene lookup returns CDR1 SGHRS and CDR2 YFSETQ. Here the CDR3 DNA reads TGCGCCAGCGGGACTAGGAACTCCATCGCGAACACCGGGGAGCTGTTTTTT. Translating it yields CASGTRNSIANTGELFF.

The CDR3 DNA sequence: TGTGCCAGCAGCGCAAACAGAAATAGCAATCAGCCCCAGCATTTT. Protein: CASSANRNSNQPQHF. The genes are TRBV7-9 and TRBJ1-5; no reliable D call. The CDR3 is made up of 15 amino acids. V lost 5 bases and J 0 bases, leaving 11 bases between the germline ends. In germline, CDR1 is SEHNR, CDR2 FQNEAQ (reference sequence).

The CDR3 region is CASSRVSSGRNEQFF. The DNA for the CDR3 is TGTGCCAGTAGTAGGGTGTCGAGCGGGAGGAATGAGCAGTTCTTC. This chain uses TRBV19 with TRBJ2-1; 9 nucleotides match TRBD2. Trimming cost V 4 bases and J 7 bases; bases outside gene matches: 8. This CDR3 is 15 amino acids long. Germline V gene data show CDR1 as LNHDA and CDR2 as SQIVND (reference sequence). Filled out from reference TRBV19 and TRBJ2-1, the complete variable domain reads DGGITQSPKYLFRKEGQNVTLSCEQNLNHDAMYWYRQDPGQGLRLIYYSQIVNDFQKGDIAEGYSVSREKKESFPLTVTSAQKNPTAFYLCASSRVSSGRNEQFFGPGTRLTVL.

The chain links TRBV6-1 to TRBJ1-5, with a weak D call TRBD1 (5 bases). Germline CDR1 MNHNS, CDR2 SASEGT. This CDR3 has 15 residues. Trimming left V 0 bases short and J 6 bases short, with 12 bases between. The CDR3 loop reads CASSEAVQGAQPQHF. CDR3 nucleotide sequence: TGTGCCAGCAGTGAAGCTGTCCAGGGAGCTCAGCCCCAGCATTTT.

The chain couples TRBV11-2 to TRBJ2-5; D gene uncertain. CDR1 is SGHAT and CDR2 is FQNNGV in the germline V gene. With 3 bases removed from V and 6 bases from J, the gap between germline ends came to 11 bases. The CDR3 extends over 13 amino acids. CDR3 residues: CASSLGQKQTQYF. CDR3 in DNA: TGTGCCAGCAGCTTGGGTCAGAAGCAGACCCAGTACTTC.

The chain links TRBV19 to TRBJ1-5; the D gene is possibly TRBD1 (5 bases). Trimming removed 3 bases from V and 0 bases from J, with 21 bases in between. The CDR3 is made up of 19 amino acids. Germline CDR1 and CDR2: LNHDA and SQIVND (reference sequence). CDR3 DNA sequence: TGTGCCAGTAGTATCCGAAACCTAAGACAGCCCGTTAGCAATCAGCCCCAGCATTTT. Amino acid sequence: CASSIRNLRQPVSNQPQHF.

The chain recombines TRBV11-2 with TRBJ2-7; no definite D call. CDR3 size: 15 residues. V gave up 1 base and J gave up 3 bases, with 13 bases separating them. The germline V gene encodes CDR1 SGHAT and CDR2 FQNNGV. CDR3 sequence reads: CASSLVRSNNYEQYF. For the CDR3, the DNA is TGTGCCAGCAGCTTAGTTCGAAGCAATAACTACGAGCAGTACTTC.

Written as DNA, the CDR3 is TGCGCCAGCAGCTTGGATGGTCTGGGATACAATGAGCAGTTCTTC. This translates into CASSLDGLGYNEQFF. The chain couples TRBV5-1 to TRBJ2-1; D ambiguous. Looked up from germline, CDR1 is SGHRS and CDR2 is YFSETQ. The CDR3 has 15 amino acids. With 0 bases removed from V and 4 bases from J, the gap between germline ends came to 11 bases.

This clone has just one count. The rearrangement links TRBV19 to TRBJ1-1; 7 bases map to TRBD1. Germline V gene lookup returns CDR1 LNHDA and CDR2 SQIVND (reference sequence). J lost 4 bases, V lost 3 bases, and 5 bases had no gene match. This CDR3 has 14 amino acids. The DNA of the CDR3 is TGTGCCAGTAGTATCCAGTCAGGGGGCACTGAAGCTTTCTTT. Translated, it gives CASSIQSGGTEAFF.

This sequence joins TRBV7-9 and TRBJ1-3; D might be TRBD1 (6 bases). V dropped 11 bases and J dropped 0 bases, with 11 bases sitting between them. Germline loops: CDR1 SEHNR, CDR2 FQNEAQ (reference sequence). This CDR3 has 13 residues. DNA of the CDR3: TGTGCCGAGCGGGGGGCCTCTGGAAACACCATATATTTT. Amino acids: CAERGASGNTIYF.

This rearrangement joins TRBV5-1 to TRBJ2-1; D ambiguous. Germline CDR1 reads SGHRS; CDR2 reads YFSETQ. The V end lost 2 bases, the J end lost 1 base, and 7 bases lay between the germline ends. The CDR3 totals 14 residues. The CDR3 DNA reads TGCGCCAGCAGCTTTGGTCAGTCCTACAATGAGCAGTTCTTC. Translating it yields CASSFGQSYNEQFF.

The chain uses TRBV5-1 and TRBJ1-3; 8 bases agree with TRBD1. CDR3 length: 14 amino acids. Trimming took 4 bases from V and 3 from J; bases not matched to a gene: 3. Germline-derived CDR1 and CDR2 are SGHRS and YFSETQ. The CDR3 reads CASSEDRGGNTIYF. Written as DNA, the CDR3 is TGCGCCAGCAGCGAAGACAGGGGTGGAAACACCATATATTTT.

This clone showed up just once. The chain links TRBV18 to TRBJ1-2; the match to TRBD1 covers 9 bases. Germline V lookup: CDR1 KGHSH, CDR2 LQKENI. V trimming: 1 base; J trimming: 1 base; junction bases outside the gene matches: 4. This CDR3 comprises 16 residues. Here the CDR3 DNA reads TGTGCCAGCTCACCACAGGGGACAGGGAATAACTATGGCTACACCTTC. Translated, it gives CASSPQGTGNNYGYTF.

In the case of this clone: The same CDR3 arises from other DNA sequences in this sample as well. J is TRBJ1-4 and V is TRBV4-1; 7 positions match TRBD1. The CDR3 totals 14 residues. Germline loops: CDR1 MGHRA, CDR2 YSYEKL. V shed 3 bases and J 4 bases; nucleotides not matched to a gene: 2. This CDR3 reads CASSQTGINEKLFF. DNA of the CDR3: TGCGCCAGCAGCCAGACAGGGATTAATGAAAAACTGTTTTTT.

The genes are TRBV5-4 and TRBJ1-6, with D perhaps matching TRBD1 (5 bases). The length of the CDR3 is 14 residues. Germline V gene data show CDR1 as SGHNT and CDR2 as YYREEE (reference sequence). With 0 bases removed from V and 8 bases from J, the gap between germline ends came to 9 bases. The CDR3 DNA sequence: TGTGCCAGCAGCTTGGGGGGCGTGGATTCACCCCTCCACTTT. It is translated as CASSLGGVDSPLHF.

The chain joins TRBV28 to TRBJ1-1; TRBD1 agrees at 7 bases. The germline CDR1 and CDR2 sequences are MDHEN and SYDVKM. V lost 7 bases, J lost 4 bases, and 6 bases stayed unmatched. The CDR3 is 13 amino acids. The DNA for the CDR3 is TGTGCCAGCACCAGACAGGGAATCACTGAAGCTTTCTTT. It specifies CASTRQGITEAFF.

The rearrangement links TRBV7-9 to TRBJ1-4; 9 bases are shared with TRBD1. V dropped 5 bases and J dropped 7; count of bases not matched to a gene: 11. The CDR3 runs 16 residues. Germline V gene sequence: CDR1 SEHNR, CDR2 FQNEAQ (reference sequence). The CDR3 protein is CASSPNKQGALEKLFF. CDR3 coding DNA: TGTGCCAGCAGCCCAAACAAACAGGGGGCGCTTGAAAAACTGTTTTTT.

The V gene is TRBV6-1, the J gene TRBJ2-4, with 7 nucleotides matching TRBD1. Losses at the gene ends were 6 bases for V and 8 bases for J; bases not matched to a gene: 10. This CDR3 spans 14 amino acids. Germline CDR1 MNHNS, CDR2 SASEGT. This CDR3 reads CASRRDRDGDIQYF. The DNA for the CDR3 is TGTGCCAGCAGAAGAGACAGGGACGGAGACATTCAGTACTTC.

The chain combines TRBV27 with TRBJ2-1, with 11 bases matching TRBD2. Germline CDR1 MNHEY, CDR2 SMNVEV (reference sequence). V lost 5 bases and J lost 6; bases outside the gene matches: 6. CDR3 length: 15 residues. CDR3 amino acids: CASSPWTSGRNEQFF. CDR3 DNA sequence: TGTGCCAGCAGTCCCTGGACTAGCGGGCGCAATGAGCAGTTCTTC.

To note about this clone: This sample also contains other DNA sequences that code for the same CDR3. The chain is built from TRBV2 and TRBJ2-1; 13 positions agree with TRBD2. V was clipped by 6 bases and J by 4 bases; unmatched bases: 0. CDR3 size: 14 residues. The germline gives CDR1 SNHLY, CDR2 FYNNEI. The CDR3 here is CASRGLAGYNEQFF. DNA of the CDR3: TGTGCCAGCAGGGGACTAGCGGGGTACAATGAGCAGTTCTTC.

Worth noting for this clone: This sample includes further DNA sequences coding for the same CDR3. J is TRBJ2-7 and V is TRBV28; D call uncertain. V was pared by 2 bases and J by 6 bases, with 8 bases between. Germline V gives CDR1 MDHEN, CDR2 SYDVKM. The CDR3 length is 12 residues. The CDR3 sequence is CASSLSPSEQYF. The CDR3 nucleotides are TGTGCCAGCAGTTTAAGTCCCAGCGAGCAGTACTTC.